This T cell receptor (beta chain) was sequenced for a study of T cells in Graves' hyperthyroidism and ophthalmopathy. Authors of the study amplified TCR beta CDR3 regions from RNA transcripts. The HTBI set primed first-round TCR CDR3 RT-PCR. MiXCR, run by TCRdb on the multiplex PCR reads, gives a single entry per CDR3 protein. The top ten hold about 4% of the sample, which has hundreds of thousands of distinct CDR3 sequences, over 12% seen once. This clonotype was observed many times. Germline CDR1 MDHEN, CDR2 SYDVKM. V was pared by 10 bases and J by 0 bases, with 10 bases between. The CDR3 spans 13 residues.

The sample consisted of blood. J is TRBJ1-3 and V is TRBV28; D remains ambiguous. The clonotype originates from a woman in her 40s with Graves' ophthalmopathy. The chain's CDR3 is CAIAGSSGNTIYF. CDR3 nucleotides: TGTGCCATCGCTGGGAGCTCTGGAAACACCATATATTTT.